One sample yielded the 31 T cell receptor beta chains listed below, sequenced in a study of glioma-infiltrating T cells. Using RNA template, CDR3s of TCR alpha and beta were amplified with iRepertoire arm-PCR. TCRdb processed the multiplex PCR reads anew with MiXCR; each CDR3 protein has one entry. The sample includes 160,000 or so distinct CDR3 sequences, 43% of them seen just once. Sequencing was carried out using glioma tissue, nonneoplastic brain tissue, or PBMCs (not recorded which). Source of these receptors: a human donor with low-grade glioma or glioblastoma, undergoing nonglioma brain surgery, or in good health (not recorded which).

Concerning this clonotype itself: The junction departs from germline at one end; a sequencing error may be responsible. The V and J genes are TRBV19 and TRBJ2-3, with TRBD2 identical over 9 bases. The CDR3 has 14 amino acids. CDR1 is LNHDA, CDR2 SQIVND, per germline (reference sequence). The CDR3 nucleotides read TGTGCCAGTAGGATAGCGGGAGAGGCAGATACGCAGTATTTT. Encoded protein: CASRIAGEADTQYF.

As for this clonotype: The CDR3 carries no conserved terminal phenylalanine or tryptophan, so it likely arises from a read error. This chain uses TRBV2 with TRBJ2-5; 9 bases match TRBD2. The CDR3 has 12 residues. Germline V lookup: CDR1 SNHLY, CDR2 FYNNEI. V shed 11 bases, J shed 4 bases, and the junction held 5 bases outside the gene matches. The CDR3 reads CAGLGLAETQYL. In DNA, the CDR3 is TGTGCCGGCCTGGGACTAGCAGAGACCCAGTACCTC.

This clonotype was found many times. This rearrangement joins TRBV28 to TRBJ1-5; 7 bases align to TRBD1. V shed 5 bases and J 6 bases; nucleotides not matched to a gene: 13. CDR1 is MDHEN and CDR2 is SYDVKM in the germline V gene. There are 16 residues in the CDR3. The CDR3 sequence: CASSLLIPGGSQPQHF. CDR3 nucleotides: TGTGCCAGCAGTCTCCTCATACCAGGGGGGTCTCAGCCCCAGCATTTT.

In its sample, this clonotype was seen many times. CDR3 bases: TGTGCCAGCAGTTTCGGGACTAATGAAAAACTGTTTTTT. Its translation is CASSFGTNEKLFF. V is TRBV28 and J is TRBJ1-4; D call uncertain. CDR1 and CDR2 (germline): MDHEN, SYDVKM. V was pared by 3 bases and J by 2 bases, with 4 bases between. This CDR3 is 13 amino acids long.

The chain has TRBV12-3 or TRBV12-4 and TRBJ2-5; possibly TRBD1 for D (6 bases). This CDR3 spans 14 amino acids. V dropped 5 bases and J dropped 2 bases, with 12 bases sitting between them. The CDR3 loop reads CASSTGHIQETQYF. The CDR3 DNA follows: TGTGCCAGCAGTACGGGACATATTCAAGAGACCCAGTACTTC.

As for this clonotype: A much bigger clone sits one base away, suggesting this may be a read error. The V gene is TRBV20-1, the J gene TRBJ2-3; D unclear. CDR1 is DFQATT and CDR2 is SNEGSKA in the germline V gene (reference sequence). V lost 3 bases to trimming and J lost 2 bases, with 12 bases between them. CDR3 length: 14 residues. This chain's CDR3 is CSASGLRVTDTQYF. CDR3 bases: TGCAGTGCTAGCGGGTTACGGGTCACAGATACGCAGTATTTT.

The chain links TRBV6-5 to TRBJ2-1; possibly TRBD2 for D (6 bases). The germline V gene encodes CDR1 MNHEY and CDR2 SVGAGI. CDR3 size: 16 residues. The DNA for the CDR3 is TGTGCAACCACAGAGGCTAGCGTAACGACGGATAATGAGCAGTTCTTC. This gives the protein CATTEASVTTDNEQFF.

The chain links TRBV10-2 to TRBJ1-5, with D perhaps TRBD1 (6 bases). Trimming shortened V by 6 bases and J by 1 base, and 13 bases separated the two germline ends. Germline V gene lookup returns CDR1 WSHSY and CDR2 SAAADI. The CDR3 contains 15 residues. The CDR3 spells CASRDTGNSNQPQHF. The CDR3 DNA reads TGCGCCAGCAGAGACACAGGGAACAGCAATCAGCCCCAGCATTTT.

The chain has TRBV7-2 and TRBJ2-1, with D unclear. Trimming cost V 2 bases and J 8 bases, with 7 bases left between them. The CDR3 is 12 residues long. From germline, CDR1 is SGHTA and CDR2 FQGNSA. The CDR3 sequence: CASSLRVYEQFF. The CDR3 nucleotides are TGTGCCAGCAGCTTAAGAGTTTATGAGCAGTTCTTC.

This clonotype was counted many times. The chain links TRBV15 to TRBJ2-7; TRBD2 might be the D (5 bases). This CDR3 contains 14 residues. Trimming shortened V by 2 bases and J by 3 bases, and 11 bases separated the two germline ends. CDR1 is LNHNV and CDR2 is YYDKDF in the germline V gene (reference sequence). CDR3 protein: CATSRTGLNYEQYF. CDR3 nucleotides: TGTGCCACCAGCAGAACCGGACTGAACTACGAGCAGTACTTC.

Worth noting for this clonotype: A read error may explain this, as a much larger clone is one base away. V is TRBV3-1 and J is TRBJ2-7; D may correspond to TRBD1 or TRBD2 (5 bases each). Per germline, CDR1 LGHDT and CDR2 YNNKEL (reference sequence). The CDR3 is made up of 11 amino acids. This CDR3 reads CAGSGGYEQYF. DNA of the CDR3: TGTGCCGGCAGTGGGGGATACGAGCAGTACTTC.

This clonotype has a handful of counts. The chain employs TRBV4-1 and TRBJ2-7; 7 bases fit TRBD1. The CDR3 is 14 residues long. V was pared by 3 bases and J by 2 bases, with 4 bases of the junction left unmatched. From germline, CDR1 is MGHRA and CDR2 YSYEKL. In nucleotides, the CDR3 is TGCGCCAGCAGCCATGCCGGGACAGCCTACGAGCAGTACTTC. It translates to CASSHAGTAYEQYF.

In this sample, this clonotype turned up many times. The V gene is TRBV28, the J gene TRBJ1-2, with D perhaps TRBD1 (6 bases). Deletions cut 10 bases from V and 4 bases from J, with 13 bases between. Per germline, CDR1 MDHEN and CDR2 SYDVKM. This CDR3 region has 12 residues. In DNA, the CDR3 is TGTGCCACCCAAGGACAGCCCTATGGCTACACCTTC. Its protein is CATQGQPYGYTF.

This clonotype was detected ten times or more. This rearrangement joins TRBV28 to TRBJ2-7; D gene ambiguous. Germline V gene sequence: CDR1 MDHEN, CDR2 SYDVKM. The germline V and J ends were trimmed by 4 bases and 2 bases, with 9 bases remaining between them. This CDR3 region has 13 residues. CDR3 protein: CASSSPPTYEQYF. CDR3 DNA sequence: TGTGCCAGCAGTTCCCCCCCGACCTACGAGCAGTACTTC.

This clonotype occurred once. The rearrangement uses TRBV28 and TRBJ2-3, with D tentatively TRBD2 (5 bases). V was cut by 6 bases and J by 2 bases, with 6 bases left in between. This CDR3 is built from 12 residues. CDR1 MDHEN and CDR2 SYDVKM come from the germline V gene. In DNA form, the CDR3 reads TGTGCCAGCAGGGAGGCCACAGATACGCAGTATTTT. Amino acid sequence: CASREATDTQYF. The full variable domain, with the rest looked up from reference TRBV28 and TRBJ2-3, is DVKVTQSSRYLVKRTGEKVFLECVQDMDHENMFWYRQDPGLGLRLIYFSYDVKMKEKGDIPEGYSVSREKKERFSLILESASTNQTSMYLCASREATDTQYFGPGTRLTVL.

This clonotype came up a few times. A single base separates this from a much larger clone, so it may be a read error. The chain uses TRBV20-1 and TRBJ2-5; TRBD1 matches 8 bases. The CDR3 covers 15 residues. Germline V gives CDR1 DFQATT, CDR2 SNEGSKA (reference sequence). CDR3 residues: CSAKWSRGLQETKYF. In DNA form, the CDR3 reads TGCAGTGCTAAGTGGTCCAGGGGGCTCCAAGAGACCAAGTACTTC.

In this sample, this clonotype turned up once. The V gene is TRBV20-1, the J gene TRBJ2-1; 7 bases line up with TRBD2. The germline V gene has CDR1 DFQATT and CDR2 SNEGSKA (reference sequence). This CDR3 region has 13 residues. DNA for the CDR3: TGCATGGTCGGACTAGAGAGTCTCGATGAGCAGTTCTTC. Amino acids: CMVGLESLDEQFF.

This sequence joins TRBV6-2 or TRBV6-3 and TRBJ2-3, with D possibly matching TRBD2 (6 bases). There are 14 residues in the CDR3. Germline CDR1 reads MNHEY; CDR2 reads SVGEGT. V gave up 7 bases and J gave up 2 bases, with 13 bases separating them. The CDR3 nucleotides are TGTGCCAGCAAGTGGACTACCTACACAGATACGCAGTATTTT. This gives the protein CASKWTTYTDTQYF.

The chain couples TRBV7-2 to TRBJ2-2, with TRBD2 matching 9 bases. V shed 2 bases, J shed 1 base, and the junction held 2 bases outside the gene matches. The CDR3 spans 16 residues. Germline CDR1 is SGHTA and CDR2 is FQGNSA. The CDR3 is CASSLPAGGNTGELFF. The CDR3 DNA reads TGTGCCAGCAGCTTACCAGCGGGAGGGAACACCGGGGAGCTGTTTTTT. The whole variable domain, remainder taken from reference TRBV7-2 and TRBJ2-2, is GAGVSQSPSNKVTEKGKDVELRCDPISGHTALYWYRQSLGQGLEFLIYFQGNSAPDKSGLPSDRFSAERTGGSVSTLTIQRTQQEDSAVYLCASSLPAGGNTGELFFGEGSRLTVL.

The CDR3 DNA is TGCGCCAGCAGCTTGGGAGGACCCAGGGGGGACCACAATGAGCAGTTCTTC. Translation: CASSLGGPRGDHNEQFF. The V and J genes are TRBV5-1 and TRBJ2-1; possibly TRBD1 for D (7 bases). Per the germline V gene, CDR1 is SGHRS and CDR2 is YFSETQ. The CDR3 has 17 residues. Deletions cut 0 bases from V and 5 bases from J, with 18 bases between.

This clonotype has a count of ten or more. CDR3 DNA: TGCGCCAGCAGCCGTACAGAGGGGTCCGATCAGCCCCAGCATTTT. Its protein product is CASSRTEGSDQPQHF. The V gene is TRBV4-1, the J gene TRBJ1-5; possibly TRBD1 for D (5 bases). The ends were cut back, 4 bases at V and 5 bases at J, with 15 bases in the middle. The length of the CDR3 is 15 residues. Germline values: CDR1 MGHRA, CDR2 YSYEKL.

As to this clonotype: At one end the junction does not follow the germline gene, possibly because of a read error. The CDR3: CASSLLIWDQETLYF. The CDR3 nucleotides read TGCGCCAGCAGCCTCCTTATATGGGACCAAGAGACCCTGTACTTC. The chain is built from TRBV4-1 and TRBJ2-5; either TRBD1 or TRBD2 may supply D (5 bases each). The germline gives CDR1 MGHRA, CDR2 YSYEKL. The CDR3 extends over 15 amino acids.

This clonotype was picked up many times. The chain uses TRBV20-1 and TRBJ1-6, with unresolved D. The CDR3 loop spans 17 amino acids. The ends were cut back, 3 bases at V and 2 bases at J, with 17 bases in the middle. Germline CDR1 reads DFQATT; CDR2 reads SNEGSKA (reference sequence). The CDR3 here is CSASQWVSRAYNSPLHF. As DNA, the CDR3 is TGCAGTGCTAGTCAATGGGTCAGTAGGGCCTATAATTCACCCCTCCACTTT.

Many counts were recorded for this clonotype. The CDR3 nucleotides are TGTGCCAGCTCCCGAACCGGGATCCTCTCTGGAAACACCATATATTTT. It is translated as CASSRTGILSGNTIYF. V usage is TRBV6-1 and J usage is TRBJ1-3; D is ambiguous. The CDR3 sequence is 16 residues long. Germline V gene sequence: CDR1 MNHNS, CDR2 SASEGT. V shed 8 bases and J shed 0 bases, with 17 bases lying between them.

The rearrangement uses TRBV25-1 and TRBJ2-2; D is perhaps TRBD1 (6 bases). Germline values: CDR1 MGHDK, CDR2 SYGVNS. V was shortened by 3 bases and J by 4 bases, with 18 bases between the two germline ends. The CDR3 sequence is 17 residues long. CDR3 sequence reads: CASSEGISTGITGELFF. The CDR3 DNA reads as TGTGCCAGCAGTGAGGGCATATCGACAGGTATCACCGGGGAGCTGTTTTTT.

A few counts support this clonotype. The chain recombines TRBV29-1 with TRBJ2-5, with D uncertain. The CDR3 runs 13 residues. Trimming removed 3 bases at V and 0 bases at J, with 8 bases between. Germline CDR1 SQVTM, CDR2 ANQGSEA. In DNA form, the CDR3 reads TGCAGCGTTGATTTCACCTACCAAGAGACCCAGTACTTC. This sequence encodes CSVDFTYQETQYF.

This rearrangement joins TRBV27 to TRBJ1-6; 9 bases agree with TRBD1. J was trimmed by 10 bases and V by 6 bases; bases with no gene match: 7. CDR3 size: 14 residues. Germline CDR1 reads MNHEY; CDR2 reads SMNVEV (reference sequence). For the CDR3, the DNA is TGTGCCAGCAGAGGACAGGGGTACAGATCACCCCTCCACTTT. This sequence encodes CASRGQGYRSPLHF.

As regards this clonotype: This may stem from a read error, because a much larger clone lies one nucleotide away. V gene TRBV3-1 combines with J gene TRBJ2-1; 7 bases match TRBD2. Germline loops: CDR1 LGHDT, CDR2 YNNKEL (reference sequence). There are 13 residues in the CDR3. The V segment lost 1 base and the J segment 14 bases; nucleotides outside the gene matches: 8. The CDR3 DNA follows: TGTGCCAGCAGCCAAGGAGGCCTAGCGGAGGAGTTCTTC. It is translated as CASSQGGLAEEFF.

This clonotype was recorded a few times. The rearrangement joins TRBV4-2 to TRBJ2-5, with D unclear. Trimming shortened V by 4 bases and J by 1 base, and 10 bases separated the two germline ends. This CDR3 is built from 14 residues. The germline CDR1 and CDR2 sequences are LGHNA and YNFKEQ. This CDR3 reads CASSLDLSQETQYF. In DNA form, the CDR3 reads TGTGCCAGCAGCCTTGACCTTTCCCAAGAGACCCAGTACTTC.

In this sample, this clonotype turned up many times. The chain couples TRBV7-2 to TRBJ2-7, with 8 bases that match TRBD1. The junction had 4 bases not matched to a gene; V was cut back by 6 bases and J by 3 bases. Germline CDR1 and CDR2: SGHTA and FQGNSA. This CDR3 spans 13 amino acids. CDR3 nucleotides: TGTGCCAGCAGTAGACAGGGGATCTACGAGCAGTACTTC. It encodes CASSRQGIYEQYF.

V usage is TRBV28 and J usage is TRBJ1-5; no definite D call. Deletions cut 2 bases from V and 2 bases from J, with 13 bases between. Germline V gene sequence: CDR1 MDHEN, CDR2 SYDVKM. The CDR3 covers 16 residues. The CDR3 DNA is TGTGCCAGCAGTTTACTTACTTGGGAACGCAATCAGCCCCAGCATTTT. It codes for CASSLLTWERNQPQHF.